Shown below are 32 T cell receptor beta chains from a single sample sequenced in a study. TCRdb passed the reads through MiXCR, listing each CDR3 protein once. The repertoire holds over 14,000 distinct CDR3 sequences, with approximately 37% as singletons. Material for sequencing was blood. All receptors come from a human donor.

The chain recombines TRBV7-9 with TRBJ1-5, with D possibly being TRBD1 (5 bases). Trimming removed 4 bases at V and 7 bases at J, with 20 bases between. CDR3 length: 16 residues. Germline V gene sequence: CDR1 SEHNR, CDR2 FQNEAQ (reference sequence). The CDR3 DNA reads TGTGCCAGCAGCTGGACAATTAGCGGAGGTGAGCAGCCCCAGCATTTT. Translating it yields CASSWTISGGEQPQHF. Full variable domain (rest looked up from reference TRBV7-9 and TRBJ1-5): DTGVSQNPRHKITKRGQNVTFRCDPISEHNRLYWYRQTLGQGPEFLTYFQNEAQLEKSRLLSDRFSAERPKGSFSTLEIQRTEQGDSAMYLCASSWTISGGEQPQHFGDGTRLSIL.

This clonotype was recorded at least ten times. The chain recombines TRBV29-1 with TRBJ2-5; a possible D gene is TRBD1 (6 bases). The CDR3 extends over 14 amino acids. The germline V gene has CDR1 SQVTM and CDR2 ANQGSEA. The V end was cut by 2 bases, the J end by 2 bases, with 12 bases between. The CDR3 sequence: CSVELSGQQETQYF. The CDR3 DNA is TGCAGCGTTGAACTAAGTGGACAGCAAGAGACCCAGTACTTC.

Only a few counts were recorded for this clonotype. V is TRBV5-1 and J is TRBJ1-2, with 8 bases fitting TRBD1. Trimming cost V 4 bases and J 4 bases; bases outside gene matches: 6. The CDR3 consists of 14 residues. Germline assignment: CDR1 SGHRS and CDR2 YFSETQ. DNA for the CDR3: TGCGCCAGCAGCGTTGGGACAGGCTCCTATGGCTACACCTTC. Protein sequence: CASSVGTGSYGYTF.

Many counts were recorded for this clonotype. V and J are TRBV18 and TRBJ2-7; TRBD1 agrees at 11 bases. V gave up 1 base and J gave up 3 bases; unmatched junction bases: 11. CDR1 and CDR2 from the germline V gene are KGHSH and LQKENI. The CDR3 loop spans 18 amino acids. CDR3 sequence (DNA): TGTGCCAGCTCACCACGGGACAGGGGGATTTTATTAGACTACGAGCAGTACTTC. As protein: CASSPRDRGILLDYEQYF.

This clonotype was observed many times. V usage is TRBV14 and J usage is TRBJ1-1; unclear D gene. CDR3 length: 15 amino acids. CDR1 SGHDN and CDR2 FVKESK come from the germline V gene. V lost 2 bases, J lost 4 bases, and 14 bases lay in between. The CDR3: CASSQYKGVSTEAFF. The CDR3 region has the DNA TGTGCCAGCAGCCAATATAAGGGTGTGAGCACTGAAGCTTTCTTT. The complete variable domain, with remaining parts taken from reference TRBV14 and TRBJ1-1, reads EAGVTQFPSHSVIEKGQTVTLRCDPISGHDNLYWYRRVMGKEIKFLLHFVKESKQDESGMPNNRFLAERTGGTYSTLKVQPAELEDSGVYFCASSQYKGVSTEAFFGQGTRLTVV.

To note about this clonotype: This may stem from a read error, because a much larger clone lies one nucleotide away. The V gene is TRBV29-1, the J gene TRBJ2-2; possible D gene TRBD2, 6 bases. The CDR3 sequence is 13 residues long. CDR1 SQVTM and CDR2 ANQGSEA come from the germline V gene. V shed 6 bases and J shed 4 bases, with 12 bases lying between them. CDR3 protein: CSVGEAGTGELFF. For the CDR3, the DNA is TGCAGCGTCGGGGAGGCGGGCACCGGGGAGCTGTTTTTT.

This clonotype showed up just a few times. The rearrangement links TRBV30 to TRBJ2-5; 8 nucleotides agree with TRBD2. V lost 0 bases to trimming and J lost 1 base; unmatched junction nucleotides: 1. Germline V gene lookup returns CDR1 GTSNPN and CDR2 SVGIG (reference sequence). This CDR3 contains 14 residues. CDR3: CAWSVGLAQETQYF. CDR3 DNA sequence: TGTGCCTGGAGTGTCGGACTAGCCCAAGAGACCCAGTACTTC.

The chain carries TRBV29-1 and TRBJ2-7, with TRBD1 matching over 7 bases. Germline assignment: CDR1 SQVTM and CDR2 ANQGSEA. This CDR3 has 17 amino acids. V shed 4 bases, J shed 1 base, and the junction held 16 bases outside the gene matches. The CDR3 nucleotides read TGCAGCGTTGGAGCAGCTGATAAAAACAGGGGTTCCTACGAGCAGTACTTC. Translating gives CSVGAADKNRGSYEQYF.

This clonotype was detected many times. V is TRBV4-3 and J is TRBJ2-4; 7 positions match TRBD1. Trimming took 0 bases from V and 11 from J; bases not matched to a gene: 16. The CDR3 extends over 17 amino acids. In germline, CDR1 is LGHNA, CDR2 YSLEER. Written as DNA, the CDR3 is TGCGCCAGCAGCCAAGACCGCCTGACAGGGAAGTTGGCCGTTCAGTACTTC. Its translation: CASSQDRLTGKLAVQYF.

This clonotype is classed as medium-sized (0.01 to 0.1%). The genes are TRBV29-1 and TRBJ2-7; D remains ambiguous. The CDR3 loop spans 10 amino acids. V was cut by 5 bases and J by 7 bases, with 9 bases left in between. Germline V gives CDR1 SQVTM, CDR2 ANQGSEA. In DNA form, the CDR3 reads TGCAGCGTTCGCTCTGCGGAGCAGTACTTC. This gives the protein CSVRSAEQYF.

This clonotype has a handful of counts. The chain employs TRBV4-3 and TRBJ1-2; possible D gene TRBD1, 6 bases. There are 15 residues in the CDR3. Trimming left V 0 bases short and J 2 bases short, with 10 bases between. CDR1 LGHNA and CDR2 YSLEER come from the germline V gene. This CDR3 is CASSQDQGLNYGYTF. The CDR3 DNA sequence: TGCGCCAGCAGCCAAGACCAGGGGCTAAACTATGGCTACACCTTC.

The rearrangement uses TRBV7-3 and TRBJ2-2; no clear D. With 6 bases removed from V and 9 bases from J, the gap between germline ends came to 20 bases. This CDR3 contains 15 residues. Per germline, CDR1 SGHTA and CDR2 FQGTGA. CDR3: CASSSIRAAWRELFF. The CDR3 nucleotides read TGTGCCAGCAGTTCGATAAGGGCGGCATGGAGGGAGCTGTTTTTT.

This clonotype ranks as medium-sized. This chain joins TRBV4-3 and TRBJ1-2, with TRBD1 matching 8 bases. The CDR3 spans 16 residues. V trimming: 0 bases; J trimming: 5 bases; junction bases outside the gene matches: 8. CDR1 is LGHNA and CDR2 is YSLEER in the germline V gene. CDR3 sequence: CASSQDLQGAPYGYTF. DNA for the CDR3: TGCGCCAGCAGCCAAGATCTGCAGGGGGCGCCTTATGGCTACACCTTC.

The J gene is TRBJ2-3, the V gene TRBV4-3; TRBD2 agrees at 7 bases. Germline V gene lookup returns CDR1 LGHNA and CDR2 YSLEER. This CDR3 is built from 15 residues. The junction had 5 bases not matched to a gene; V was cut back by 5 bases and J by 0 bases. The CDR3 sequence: CASSFRGSSTDTQYF. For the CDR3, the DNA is TGCGCCAGCAGCTTCCGCGGGAGTAGCACAGATACGCAGTATTTT.

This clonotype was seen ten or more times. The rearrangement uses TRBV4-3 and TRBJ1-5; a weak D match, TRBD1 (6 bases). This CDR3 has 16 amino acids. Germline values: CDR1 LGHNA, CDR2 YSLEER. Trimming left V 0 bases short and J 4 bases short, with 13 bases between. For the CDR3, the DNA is TGCGCCAGCAGCCAAGATGGGGGGCAGGGAAATCAGCCCCAGCATTTT. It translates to CASSQDGGQGNQPQHF.

The CDR3 loop is CSARGVLSYEQYF. The CDR3 DNA is TGCAGTGCTAGAGGGGTACTCTCCTACGAGCAGTACTTC. The chain uses TRBV20-1 and TRBJ2-7; D uncertain. V was clipped by 1 base and J by 0 bases, with 7 bases between them. CDR1 and CDR2 (germline): DFQATT, SNEGSKA (reference sequence). The CDR3 is 13 residues long.

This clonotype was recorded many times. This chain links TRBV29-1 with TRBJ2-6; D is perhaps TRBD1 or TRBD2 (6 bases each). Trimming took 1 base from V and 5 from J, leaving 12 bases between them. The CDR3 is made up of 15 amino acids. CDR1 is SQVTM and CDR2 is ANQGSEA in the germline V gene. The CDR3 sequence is CSVEVGGGRANVLTF. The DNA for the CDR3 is TGCAGCGTTGAAGTAGGAGGGGGGAGGGCCAACGTCCTGACTTTC.

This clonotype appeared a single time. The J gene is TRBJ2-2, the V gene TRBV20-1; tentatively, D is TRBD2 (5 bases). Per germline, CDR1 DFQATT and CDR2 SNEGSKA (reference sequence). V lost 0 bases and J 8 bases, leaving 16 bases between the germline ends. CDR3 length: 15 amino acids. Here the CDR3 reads CSARDVSGRHGELFF. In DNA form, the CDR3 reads TGCAGTGCTAGAGATGTAAGCGGCCGCCATGGGGAGCTGTTTTTT.

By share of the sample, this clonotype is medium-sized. The CDR3 DNA follows: TGCGCCAGCAGCTTGGAAGCAGGGATGAACGAGCAGTACTTC. This translates into CASSLEAGMNEQYF. The chain links TRBV5-1 to TRBJ2-7; a weak D match, TRBD1 (5 bases). Trimming removed 0 bases at V and 5 bases at J, with 12 bases between. Germline V gene sequence: CDR1 SGHRS, CDR2 YFSETQ. This CDR3 spans 14 amino acids.

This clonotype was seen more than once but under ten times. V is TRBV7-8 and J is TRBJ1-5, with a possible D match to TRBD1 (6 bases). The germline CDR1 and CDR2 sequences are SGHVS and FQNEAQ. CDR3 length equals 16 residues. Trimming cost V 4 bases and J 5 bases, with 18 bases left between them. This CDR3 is CASSSVSGAPDQPQHF. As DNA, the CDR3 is TGTGCCAGCAGCTCCGTCTCGGGGGCTCCGGATCAGCCCCAGCATTTT.

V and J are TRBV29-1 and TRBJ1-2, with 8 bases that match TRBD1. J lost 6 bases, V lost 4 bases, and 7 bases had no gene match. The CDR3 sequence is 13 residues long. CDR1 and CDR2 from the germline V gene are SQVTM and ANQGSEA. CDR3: CSVGTGTPDGYTF. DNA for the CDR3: TGCAGCGTTGGGACAGGGACCCCTGATGGCTACACCTTC. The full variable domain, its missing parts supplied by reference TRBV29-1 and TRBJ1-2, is SAVISQKPSRDICQRGTSLTIQCQVDSQVTMMFWYRQQPGQSLTLIATANQGSEATYESGFVIDKFPISRPNLTFSTLTVSNMSPEDSSIYLCSVGTGTPDGYTFGSGTRLTVV.

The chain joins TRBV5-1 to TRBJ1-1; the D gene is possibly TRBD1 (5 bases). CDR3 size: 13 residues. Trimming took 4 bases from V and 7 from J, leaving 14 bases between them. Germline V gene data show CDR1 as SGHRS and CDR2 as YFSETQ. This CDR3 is CASSQGAGIEAFF. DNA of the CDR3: TGCGCCAGCAGCCAGGGCGCGGGTATTGAAGCTTTCTTT.

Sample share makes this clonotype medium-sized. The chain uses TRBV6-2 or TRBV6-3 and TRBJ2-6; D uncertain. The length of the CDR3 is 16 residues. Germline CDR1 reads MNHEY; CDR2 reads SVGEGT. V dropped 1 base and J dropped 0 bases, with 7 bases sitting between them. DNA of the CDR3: TGTGCCAGCAGTTACTTTAAACTCTCTGGGGCCAACGTCCTGACTTTC. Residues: CASSYFKLSGANVLTF.

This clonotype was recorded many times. The CDR3 region has the DNA TGCGCCAGCAGCCAAGAACTCGACGGGCTCAATCAGCCCCAGCATTTT. Translation gives CASSQELDGLNQPQHF. The chain carries TRBV4-3 and TRBJ1-5, with D unresolved. In germline, CDR1 is LGHNA, CDR2 YSLEER. The V end lost 0 bases, the J end lost 3 bases, and 12 bases lay between the germline ends. The CDR3 loop spans 16 amino acids.

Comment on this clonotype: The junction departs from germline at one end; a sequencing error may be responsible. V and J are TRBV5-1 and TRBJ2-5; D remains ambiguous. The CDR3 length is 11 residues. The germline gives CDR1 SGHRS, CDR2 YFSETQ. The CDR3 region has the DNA TGCGCCAGCAGCTTGGAAGATACCCAGTACTTC. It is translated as CASSLEDTQYF.

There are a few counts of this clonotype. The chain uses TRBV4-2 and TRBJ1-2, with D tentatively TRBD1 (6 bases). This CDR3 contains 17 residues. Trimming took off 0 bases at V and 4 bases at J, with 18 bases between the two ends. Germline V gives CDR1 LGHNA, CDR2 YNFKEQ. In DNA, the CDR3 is TGTGCCAGCAGCCAAGAAGAGGGGCAGGGGCATCTCTATGGCTACACCTTC. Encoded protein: CASSQEEGQGHLYGYTF.

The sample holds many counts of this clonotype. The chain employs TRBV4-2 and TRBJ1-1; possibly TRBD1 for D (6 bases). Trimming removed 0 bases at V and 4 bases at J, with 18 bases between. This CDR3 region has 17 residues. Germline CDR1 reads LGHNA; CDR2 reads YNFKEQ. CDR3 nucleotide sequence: TGTGCCAGCAGCCAAGAAATAAGTAGACAGGTCCCCACTGAAGCTTTCTTT. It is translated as CASSQEISRQVPTEAFF.

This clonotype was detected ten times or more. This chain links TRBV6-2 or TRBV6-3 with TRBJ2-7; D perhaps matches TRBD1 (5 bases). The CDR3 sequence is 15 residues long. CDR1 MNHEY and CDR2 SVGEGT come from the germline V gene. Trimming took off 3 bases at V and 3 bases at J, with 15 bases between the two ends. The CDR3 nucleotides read TGTGCCAGCAGTTATGGGGCAGCCAGCATCTACGAGCAGTACTTC. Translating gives CASSYGAASIYEQYF.

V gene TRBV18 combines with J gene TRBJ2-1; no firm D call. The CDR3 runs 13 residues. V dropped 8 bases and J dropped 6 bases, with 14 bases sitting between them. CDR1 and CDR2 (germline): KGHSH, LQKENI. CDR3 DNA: TGTGCCAGCATGCTCCCCCACGGCAATGAGCAGTTCTTC. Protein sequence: CASMLPHGNEQFF. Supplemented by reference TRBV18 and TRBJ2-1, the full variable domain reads NAGVMQNPRHLVRRRGQEARLRCSPMKGHSHVYWYRQLPEEGLKFMVYLQKENIIDESGMPKERFSAEFPKEGPSILRIQQVVRGDSAAYFCASMLPHGNEQFFGPGTRLTVL.

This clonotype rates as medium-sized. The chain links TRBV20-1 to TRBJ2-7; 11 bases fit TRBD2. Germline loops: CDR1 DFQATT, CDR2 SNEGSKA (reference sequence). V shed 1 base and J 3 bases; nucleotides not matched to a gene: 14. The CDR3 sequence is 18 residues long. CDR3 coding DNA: TGCAGTGCTAGAGGGCCCCCCACTACTAGCGGGAGTCTCTACGAGCAGTACTTC. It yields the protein CSARGPPTTSGSLYEQYF.

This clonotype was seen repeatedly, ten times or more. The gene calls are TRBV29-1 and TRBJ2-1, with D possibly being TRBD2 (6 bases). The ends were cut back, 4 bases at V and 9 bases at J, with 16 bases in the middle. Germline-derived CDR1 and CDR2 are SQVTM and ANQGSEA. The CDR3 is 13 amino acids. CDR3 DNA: TGCAGCGTTGCACCTAGCGTACATGGTGAGCAGTTCTTC. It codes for CSVAPSVHGEQFF.

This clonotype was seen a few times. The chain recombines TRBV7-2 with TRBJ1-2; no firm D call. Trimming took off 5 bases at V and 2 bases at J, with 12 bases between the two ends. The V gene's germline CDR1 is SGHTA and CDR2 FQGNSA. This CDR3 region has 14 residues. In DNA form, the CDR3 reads TGTGCCAGCAGCCTTGGACGGGCCAACTATGGCTACACCTTC. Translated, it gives CASSLGRANYGYTF.